The clone carrying this T cell receptor beta chain has ten or more counts. As yet, its antigen is unknown. The entry originates in a study of T cells in Graves' hyperthyroidism and ophthalmopathy. Whole-study results and caveats: Peripheral blood also featured most of the thyroid clonotypes expanded above 0.001.

Researchers took RNA transcripts and amplified the TCR beta CDR3 regions from them. Researchers ran a first-round RT-PCR on the TCR CDR3 using the HTBI primer set. From the multiplex PCR reads, TCRdb called clonotypes with MiXCR, one entry per CDR3 protein. The data contain around 260,000 distinct CDR3 sequences, 25% to 30% of them singletons. Trimming cost V 4 bases and J 2 bases, with 8 bases left between them. The CDR3 sequence is 12 residues long. Per germline, CDR1 SQVTM and CDR2 ANQGSEA. The chain recombines TRBV29-1 with TRBJ1-1; D perhaps matches TRBD1 (6 bases). The sequencing sample was made of blood. The sequence came from a man aged 35-49 years with Graves' hyperthyroidism that later progressed to Graves' ophthalmopathy. The CDR3 DNA is TGCAGCGTTGGACAGGCCAACACTGAAGCTTTCTTT. Protein sequence: CSVGQANTEAFF.